One TCR beta chain is described in this entry. The sample is drawn from a study of OX40 agonist ivuxolimab in advanced cancers. In the study overall: The study treated patients with ivuxolimab, an agonistic anti-OX40 (CD134) antibody. The group had a mean age of about 64 years, ranged from roughly 23 to 79, and was just under 85% male.

Libraries were prepared by immunoSEQ multiplex PCR; TCRdb keeps only in-frame clonotypes and omits some of them. The profile shows 70,000 to 80,000 clones, roughly 81% of them singletons. The CDR3 is made up of 12 amino acids. CDR1 and CDR2 from the germline V gene are SQVTM and ANQGSEA. V shed 8 bases and J shed 2 bases, with 12 bases lying between them. The rearrangement uses TRBV29-1 and TRBJ1-1; no firm D call. Sequences were derived from CD4+ or CD8+ T cells sorted from blood, sampled in a trial of the OX40 agonist ivuxolimab. The TCR sequence derives from an adult with an advanced solid tumor such as melanoma, head and neck, liver or kidney cancer. In DNA, the CDR3 is TGCAGCCACGCTGAGGGCAACACTGAAGCTTTCTTT. As protein: CSHAEGNTEAFF.